A selection of T cell receptor beta chains follows, all from one sample in a study of blood T cell repertoires in COVID-19. Sequencing used immunoSEQ multiplex PCR; TCRdb keeps in-frame clones, though not all of them. The repertoire has roughly 310,000 clones, around nine tenths of them found once; the top ten carry under 5%. What was sequenced was peripheral blood. Receptors were obtained from a woman between 50 and 59 years old with active or convalescent COVID-19. The CDR3 runs from the conserved cysteine through the conserved F or W. The D gene is left open where the match is weak. A clone size is listed for some rows: how often the clone was seen (once, few, many), or a class if it is expanded.

14 | - | TRBJ1-6 | - | TRBV5-4 | TGTGCCAGCAGGGTCAGGGGTATCGGTTCACCCCTCCACTTT | CASRVRGIGSPLHF
15 | - | TRBJ2-1 | - | TRBV5-1 | TGCGCCAGCAGCTTGGACCTGGGGGCAGGCGATGAGCAGTTCTTC | CASSLDLGAGDEQFF
15 | - | TRBJ2-7 | TRBD2 | TRBV2 | TGTGCCAGCAGAGGACTAGAAATAAGGCCCTACGAGCAGTACTTC | CASRGLEIRPYEQYF
17 | - | TRBJ2-1 | TRBD2 | TRBV4-3 | TGCGCCAGCAGCCAGATGGGGGTAGCGGGGTCGTACAATGAGCAGTTCTTC | CASSQMGVAGSYNEQFF
15 | once | TRBJ2-7 | TRBD2 | TRBV18 | TGTGCCAGCTCACCTATAGCTAGCGGGAGTTACGAGCAGTACTTC | CASSPIASGSYEQYF
17 | - | TRBJ2-2 | - | TRBV7-2 | TGTGCCAGCAGCTTAGGTGGCGGGCAGGGGAGGGCCGGGGAGCTGTTTTTT | CASSLGGGQGRAGELFF
15 | - | TRBJ2-5 | TRBD2 | TRBV7-2 | TGTGCCAGCAGCTCAAGGACTAGCCCAGGGGAGACCCAGTACTTC | CASSSRTSPGETQYF
15 | once | TRBJ2-1 | - | TRBV6-5 | TGTGCCAGCAGTTACTCTAGCGGTACCTTCAATGAGCAGTTCTTC | CASSYSSGTFNEQFF
15 | - | TRBJ2-7 | TRBD1 | TRBV7-8 | TGTGCCAGCAGCTTACCTAGGGACAGCTCCTACGAGCAGTACTTC | CASSLPRDSSYEQYF
12 | - | TRBJ1-2 | TRBD1 | TRBV30 | TGTGCCTGGGGACAGGAAAACTATGGCTACACCTTC | CAWGQENYGYTF
15 | - | TRBJ2-1 | TRBD2 | TRBV4-3 | TGCGCCAGCAGCCAAAAACACGGGGGGTACAATGAGCAGTTCTTC | CASSQKHGGYNEQFF
16 | - | TRBJ1-3 | - | TRBV9 | TGTGCCAGCAGCGGAGAGGCGGTAACCGCTGGAAACACCATATATTTT | CASSGEAVTAGNTIYF
16 | few | TRBJ1-4 | - | TRBV18 | TGTGCCAGCTCACCCAGATCAGGGGAAAGTCAGGAAAAACTGTTTTTT | CASSPRSGESQEKLFF
14 | - | TRBJ2-7 | TRBD2 | TRBV28 | TGTGCCAGCAGTTTATCGGGAGGATCCCTCGAGCAGTACTTC | CASSLSGGSLEQYF
14 | - | TRBJ2-3 | TRBD2 | TRBV2 | TGTGCCAGCATCCCGGGACTAGCGGGGGATACGCAGTATTTT | CASIPGLAGDTQYF
14 | - | TRBJ1-1 | - | TRBV5-1 | TGCGCCAGCAGCTCGACGGGACAGAACACTGAAGCTTTCTTT | CASSSTGQNTEAFF
12 | - | TRBJ1-3 | - | TRBV7-2 | TGTGCCAGCAGCCTGACAGGAAACACCATATATTTT | CASSLTGNTIYF
15 | - | TRBJ1-1 | TRBD1 | TRBV7-2 | TGTGCCAGCAGCGCTCAGGGGGCGGAGGTCACTGAAGCTTTCTTT | CASSAQGAEVTEAFF
15 | - | TRBJ2-1 | TRBD2 | TRBV4-2 | TGTGCCAGCAGCCAAGGGCGGGGGATTTACAATGAGCAGTTCTTC | CASSQGRGIYNEQFF
16 | - | TRBJ1-1 | - | TRBV10-2 | TGCGCCAGCAGTGAAGGCAGGGGCCCCGTGTACACTGAAGCTTTCTTT | CASSEGRGPVYTEAFF
13 | - | TRBJ1-2 | - | TRBV10-3 | TGTGCCATGGGAGCGGACAGCCACTATGGCTACACCTTC | CAMGADSHYGYTF
15 | once | TRBJ1-3 | - | TRBV21-1 | TGTGCCAGCAGCAAAGGGACAGGGTCTGGAAACACCATATATTTT | CASSKGTGSGNTIYF
14 | - | TRBJ2-7 | - | TRBV5-1 | TGCGCCAGCAGCTTGACAGGCTTCTCCTACGAGCAGTACTTC | CASSLTGFSYEQYF
12 | - | TRBJ2-7 | - | TRBV5-1 | TGCGCCAGCAGCTTGACAGCCTACGAGCAGTACTTC | CASSLTAYEQYF
14 | - | TRBJ1-4 | TRBD1 | TRBV30 | TGTGCCTGTATGACCCGACAGGGAGCTGAAAAACTGTTTTTT | CACMTRQGAEKLFF
17 | once | TRBJ2-7 | TRBD2 | TRBV5-5 | TGTGCCAGCAGCTTGCGTCCTCTAGCGGGGGGAGGCTACGAGCAGTACTTC | CASSLRPLAGGGYEQYF
15 | - | TRBJ1-5 | - | TRBV3-1/TRBV3-2 | TGTGCCAGCAGCCAAACGCTAAATAGCAATCAGCCCCAGCATTTT | CASSQTLNSNQPQHF
13 | - | TRBJ1-5 | TRBD1 | TRBV19 | TGTGCCAGTTGGGACAGGGGTGATCAGCCCCAGCATTTT | CASWDRGDQPQHF
17 | - | TRBJ2-3 | - | TRBV19 | TGTGCCAGTAGTATGTCGGGTCCTGCTTCTAGCACAGATACGCAGTATTTT | CASSMSGPASSTDTQYF
16 | - | TRBJ2-7 | - | TRBV11-2 | TGTGCCAGCAGCCCCCAATTGGGGGGAGGTTCCTACGAGCAGTACTTC | CASSPQLGGGSYEQYF
15 | once | TRBJ2-3 | - | TRBV3-1/TRBV3-2 | TGTGCCAGCAGCCAAGTAGTTATCGGCACAGATACGCAGTATTTT | CASSQVVIGTDTQYF
13 | - | TRBJ1-1 | - | TRBV12-3/TRBV12-4 | TGTGCCAGCAGCGTTTTTGTGACGGGTGAAGCTTTCTTT | CASSVFVTGEAFF
13 | - | TRBJ1-1 | - | TRBV3-1/TRBV3-2 | TGTGCCAGCAGTCCCTCGGCGGACACTGAAGCTTTCTTT | CASSPSADTEAFF
19 | once | TRBJ2-5 | TRBD2 | TRBV4-2 | TGTGCCAGCAGCCAAATACAGACTAGCGGGAGGGGAGGACAAGAGACCCAGTACTTC | CASSQIQTSGRGGQETQYF
17 | - | TRBJ1-5 | - | TRBV5-5 | TGTGCCAGCAGCTTGGATCGCCAGGCTGCCAACAATCAGCCCCAGCATTTT | CASSLDRQAANNQPQHF
14 | - | TRBJ2-5 | - | TRBV6-2/TRBV6-3 | TGTGCCAGCAGTTACCGGAGGGGGGGAGAGACCCAGTACTTC | CASSYRRGGETQYF
14 | - | TRBJ2-7 | TRBD1 | TRBV5-1 | TGCGCCAGCAGCCCTAGACAGGGGGCTTACGAGCAGTACTTC | CASSPRQGAYEQYF